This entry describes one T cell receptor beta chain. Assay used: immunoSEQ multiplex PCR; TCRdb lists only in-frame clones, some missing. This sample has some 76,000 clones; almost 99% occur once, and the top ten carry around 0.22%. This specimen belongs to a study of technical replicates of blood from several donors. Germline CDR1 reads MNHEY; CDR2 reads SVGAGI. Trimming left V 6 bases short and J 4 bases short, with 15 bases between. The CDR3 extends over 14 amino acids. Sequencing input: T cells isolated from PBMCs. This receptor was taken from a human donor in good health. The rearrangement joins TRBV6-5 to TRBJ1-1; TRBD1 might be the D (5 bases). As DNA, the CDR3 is TGTGCCAGCAGAGACAGACAAATACCCACTGAAGCTTTCTTT. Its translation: CASRDRQIPTEAFF.